This paragraph reports one TCR beta chain. Germline trimming cut 0 bases from V and 2 bases from J; bases unmatched to any gene: 6. The CDR3 extends over 18 amino acids. Germline CDR1 SGHRS, CDR2 YFSETQ. This specimen belongs to a study of shared clonotypes between healthy human individuals. Repertoires were generated with immunoSEQ multiplex PCR, while TCRdb's copy carries only in-frame clones and drops some. The data show approximately 1.4 million clones, 95% to 99% seen once. The sample consisted of naive CD4+ T cells sorted from blood. Subset specified: CD45RA+ positively selected. This chain uses TRBV5-1 with TRBJ2-6, with 9 bases aligning to TRBD1. This clonotype originated in a man aged 25 to 45 in good health. CDR3 in DNA: TGCGCCAGCAGCTTGGAAGGGACAGGGCTGGCTGGGGCCAACGTCCTGACTTTC. This translates into CASSLEGTGLAGANVLTF.